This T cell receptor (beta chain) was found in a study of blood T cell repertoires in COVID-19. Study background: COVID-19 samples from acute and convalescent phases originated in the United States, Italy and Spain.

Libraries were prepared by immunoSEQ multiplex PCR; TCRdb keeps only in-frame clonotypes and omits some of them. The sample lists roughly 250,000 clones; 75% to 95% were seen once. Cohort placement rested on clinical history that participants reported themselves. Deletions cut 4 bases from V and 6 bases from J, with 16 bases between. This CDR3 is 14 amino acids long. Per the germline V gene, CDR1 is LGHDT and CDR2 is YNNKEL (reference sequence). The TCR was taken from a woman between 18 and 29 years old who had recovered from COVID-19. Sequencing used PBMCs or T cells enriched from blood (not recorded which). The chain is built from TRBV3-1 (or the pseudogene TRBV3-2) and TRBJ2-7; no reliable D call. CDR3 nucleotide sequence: TGTGCCAGCAGCCCTGGAGTTGACGCCGTCGAGCAGTACTTC. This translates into CASSPGVDAVEQYF.